The rows below give T cell receptor beta chains drawn from one sample of a study of CD8+ T cells in alopecia areata. Generated by immunoSEQ multiplex PCR, the TCRdb table keeps only in-frame clones and is missing some. This table has about 170,000 clones, about 66% appearing once. Sequencing was performed on CD8+ T cells sorted from blood, taken at week 0. The receptor source for this set is a human donor with alopecia areata. Each CDR3 is given without its conserved first and last residue. Each record gives: clone size, V gene, CDR3 protein. Expanded clones get a size class; other rows say once, few or many, or leave the size out.

abundance: -; v_gene: TRBV4-1; CDR3aa: ASSLQGVALNSPLH
abundance: once; v_gene: TRBV20-1; CDR3aa: SARGGYEQY
abundance: few; v_gene: TRBV29-1; CDR3aa: SVDAGYEQY
abundance: few; v_gene: TRBV7-9; CDR3aa: ASSDRDRGILETQY
abundance: -; v_gene: TRBV15; CDR3aa: ATSNAGNYGYT
abundance: -; v_gene: TRBV29-1; CDR3aa: SVAGTKGIEAEAF
abundance: -; v_gene: TRBV29-1; CDR3aa: SVPRRLDYGYT
abundance: -; v_gene: TRBV25-1; CDR3aa: ASKQGTAYGYT
abundance: -; v_gene: TRBV30; CDR3aa: AWSVGGGETQY
abundance: -; v_gene: TRBV6-5; CDR3aa: ASSLGQSYEQY
abundance: -; v_gene: TRBV27; CDR3aa: ASSLSDSHNEQF
abundance: -; v_gene: TRBV6-5; CDR3aa: AVRPGTGVFEQY
abundance: -; v_gene: TRBV2; CDR3aa: ASRGGRDTQY
abundance: -; v_gene: TRBV6-5; CDR3aa: ATLGTEAF
abundance: -; v_gene: TRBV2; CDR3aa: ASSPPGPSYGYT
abundance: -; v_gene: TRBV7-9; CDR3aa: ASSSEGQQY
abundance: -; v_gene: TRBV11-2; CDR3aa: ASSIGQYQETQY
abundance: few; v_gene: TRBV7-3; CDR3aa: ASSSSGGFGDEQF